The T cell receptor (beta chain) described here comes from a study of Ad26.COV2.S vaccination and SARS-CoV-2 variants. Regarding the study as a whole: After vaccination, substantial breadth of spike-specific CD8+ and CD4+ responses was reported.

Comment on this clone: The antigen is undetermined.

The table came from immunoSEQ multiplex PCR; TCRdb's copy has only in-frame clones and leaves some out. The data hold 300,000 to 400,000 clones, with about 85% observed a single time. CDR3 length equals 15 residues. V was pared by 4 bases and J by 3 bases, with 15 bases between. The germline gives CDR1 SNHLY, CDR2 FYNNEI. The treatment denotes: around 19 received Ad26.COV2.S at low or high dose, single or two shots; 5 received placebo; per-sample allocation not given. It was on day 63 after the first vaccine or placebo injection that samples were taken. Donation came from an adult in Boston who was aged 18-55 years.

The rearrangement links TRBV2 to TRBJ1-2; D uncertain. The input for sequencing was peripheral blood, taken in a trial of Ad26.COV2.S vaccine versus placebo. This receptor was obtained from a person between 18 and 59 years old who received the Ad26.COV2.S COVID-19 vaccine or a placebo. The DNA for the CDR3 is TGTGCCAGCAGTGTTAACCGCCGTGCAGACTATGGCTACACCTTC. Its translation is CASSVNRRADYGYTF.